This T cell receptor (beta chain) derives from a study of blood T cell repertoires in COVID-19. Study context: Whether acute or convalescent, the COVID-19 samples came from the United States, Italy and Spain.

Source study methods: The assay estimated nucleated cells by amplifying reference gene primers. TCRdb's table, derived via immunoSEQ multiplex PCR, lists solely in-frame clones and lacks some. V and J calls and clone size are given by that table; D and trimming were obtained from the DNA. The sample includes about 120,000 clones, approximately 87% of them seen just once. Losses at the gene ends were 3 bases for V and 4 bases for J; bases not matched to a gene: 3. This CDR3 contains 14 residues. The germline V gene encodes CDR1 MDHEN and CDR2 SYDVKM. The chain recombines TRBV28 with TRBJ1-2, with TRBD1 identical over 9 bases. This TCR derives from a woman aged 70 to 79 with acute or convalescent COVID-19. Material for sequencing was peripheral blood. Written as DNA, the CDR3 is TGTGCCAGCAGTTTTACACAGGGGGCCTATGGCTACACCTTC. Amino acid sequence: CASSFTQGAYGYTF.